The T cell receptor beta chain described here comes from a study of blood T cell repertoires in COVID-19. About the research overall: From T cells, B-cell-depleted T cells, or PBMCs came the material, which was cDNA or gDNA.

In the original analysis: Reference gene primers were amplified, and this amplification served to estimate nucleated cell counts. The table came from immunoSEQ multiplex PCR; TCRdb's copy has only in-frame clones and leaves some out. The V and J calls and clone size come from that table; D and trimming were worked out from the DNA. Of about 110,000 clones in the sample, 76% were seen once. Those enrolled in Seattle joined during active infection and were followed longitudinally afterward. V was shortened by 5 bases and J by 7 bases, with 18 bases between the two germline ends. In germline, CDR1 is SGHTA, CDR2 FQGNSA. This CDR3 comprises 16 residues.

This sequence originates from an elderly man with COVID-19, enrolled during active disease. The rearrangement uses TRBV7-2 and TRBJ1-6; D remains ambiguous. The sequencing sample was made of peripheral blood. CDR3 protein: CASSIPGGIYNSPLHF. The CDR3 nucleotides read TGTGCCAGCAGCATCCCGGGAGGGATTTACAATTCACCCCTCCACTTT.